A selection of T cell receptor beta chains follows, all from one sample in a study of OX40 agonist ivuxolimab in advanced cancers. The method was immunoSEQ multiplex PCR; TCRdb's version includes in-frame clones alone and lacks a portion of them. The sample includes more than 30,000 clones, roughly 89% seen only once; the top ten take about 9.6%. The starting material was CD4+ or CD8+ T cells sorted from blood, obtained in a trial of the OX40 agonist ivuxolimab. All receptors derive from an adult with an advanced solid tumor such as melanoma, head and neck, liver or kidney cancer. Each CDR3 is given with its conserved first and last residue. A D gene is named only where the DNA matches it firmly. Not every row has a clone size; where given, it reads once, few, many or a size class.

NA,14,TRBJ2-1,TRBV5-4,NA,TGTGCCAGCACCCTAGGGGGTTCCTCCAATGAGCAGTTCTTC,CASTLGGSSNEQFF
TRBD2,14,TRBJ2-1,TRBV29-1,NA,TGCAGCGTAGAGCGGGGGCTAACAGGTCCTGAGCAGTTCTTC,CSVERGLTGPEQFF
NA,11,TRBJ1-5,TRBV7-2,few,TGTGCCAGCAGCTCGAATGGGCCCCAGCATTTT,CASSSNGPQHF
NA,13,TRBJ1-5,TRBV27,NA,TGTGCCAGCAGTTTAAGGCCAGATCAGCCCCAGCATTTT,CASSLRPDQPQHF
TRBD1,15,TRBJ2-7,TRBV18,NA,TGTGCCAGCTCACCCGGGACAGGGTTCGCCTACGAGCAGTACTTC,CASSPGTGFAYEQYF
NA,14,TRBJ1-1,TRBV5-1,NA,TGCGCCAGCAGCTTGGACAGGGCTAACACTGAAGCTTTCTTT,CASSLDRANTEAFF
TRBD2,16,TRBJ2-5,TRBV12-5,once,TGTGCTAGTGGTTTGGGAAGGCTAGCGGGTGTGGAGACCCAGTACTTC,CASGLGRLAGVETQYF
TRBD1,14,TRBJ2-7,TRBV27,NA,TGTGCCAGCAGCCTACAGGGGCCGTCCTACGAGCAGTACTTC,CASSLQGPSYEQYF
NA,16,TRBJ2-7,TRBV6-6,once,TGTGCCAGCAGTTTCGGAGAAGGCAGAAGCTCCTACGAGCAGTACTTC,CASSFGEGRSSYEQYF
TRBD2,17,TRBJ2-1,TRBV11-3,NA,TGTGCCAGCAGCTTGTCATCTGGAGCGGGAGGGCCGTGGGAGCAGTTCTTC,CASSLSSGAGGPWEQFF
TRBD2,13,TRBJ2-5,TRBV6-1,NA,TGTGCCAGCAGTCTAGCGGGAGTTGAGACCCAGTACTTC,CASSLAGVETQYF
TRBD1,14,TRBJ2-7,TRBV18,NA,TGTGCCAGCTCACGGGACAGGGGTCCTTACGAGCAGTACTTC,CASSRDRGPYEQYF
NA,13,TRBJ2-3,TRBV5-1,NA,TGCGCCAGCAGCGTTATCAGCACAGATACGCAGTATTTT,CASSVISTDTQYF
NA,18,TRBJ1-1,TRBV19,NA,TGTGCCAGTAGGGACACAGGGAGTAGGCCCTTTTTGAACACTGAAGCTTTCTTT,CASRDTGSRPFLNTEAFF
NA,19,TRBJ1-5,TRBV23-1,NA,TGCGCCAGCAGTCAATTTTCTTCAAGTTCGGGGCTGAGCAATCAGCCCCAGCATTTT,CASSQFSSSSGLSNQPQHF
TRBD1,14,TRBJ2-5,TRBV5-1,NA,TGCGCCAGCAGCTTGGAGACAGGGGGGGAGACCCAGTACTTC,CASSLETGGETQYF
TRBD2,16,TRBJ2-1,TRBV4-3,once,TGCGCCAGCAGCCAAGTGGGTAGCGGGAGCTCGGGGGAGCAGTTCTTC,CASSQVGSGSSGEQFF
NA,14,TRBJ2-5,TRBV14,NA,TGTGCCAGCAGCCGAATCACAACGGGGGAGACCCAGTACTTC,CASSRITTGETQYF
TRBD1,14,TRBJ1-1,TRBV7-2,NA,TGTGCCAGCAGCCGGGACAGGGGTTTAACTGAAGCTTTCTTT,CASSRDRGLTEAFF
TRBD1,14,TRBJ1-2,TRBV6-4,NA,TGTGCCAGCAGAGCCACCGGGACAGGGTATGGCTACACCTTC,CASRATGTGYGYTF
NA,14,TRBJ2-5,TRBV10-1,NA,TGCGCCAGCAGTGGAGGAATCAATGGAGAGACCCAGTACTTC,CASSGGINGETQYF
NA,13,TRBJ1-2,TRBV6-1,NA,TGTGCCAGCAGTGAAGACAGCTCCTATGGCTACACCTTC,CASSEDSSYGYTF
NA,14,TRBJ1-1,TRBV5-1,NA,TGCGCCAGCAGCTTGGGACCCTTGAACACTGAAGCTTTCTTT,CASSLGPLNTEAFF
NA,13,TRBJ2-1,TRBV27,NA,TGTGCCAGCATTCACCTAGGCTCTGCTGAGCAGTTCTTC,CASIHLGSAEQFF
TRBD1,17,TRBJ1-5,TRBV5-1,NA,TGCGCCAGCAGCTTAGGGACAGGGGGCACTGGCAATCAGCCCCAGCATTTT,CASSLGTGGTGNQPQHF
TRBD2,14,TRBJ2-7,TRBV5-4,NA,TGTGCCAGCAGCCGGGGGGGCCGGTCATACGAGCAGTACTTC,CASSRGGRSYEQYF